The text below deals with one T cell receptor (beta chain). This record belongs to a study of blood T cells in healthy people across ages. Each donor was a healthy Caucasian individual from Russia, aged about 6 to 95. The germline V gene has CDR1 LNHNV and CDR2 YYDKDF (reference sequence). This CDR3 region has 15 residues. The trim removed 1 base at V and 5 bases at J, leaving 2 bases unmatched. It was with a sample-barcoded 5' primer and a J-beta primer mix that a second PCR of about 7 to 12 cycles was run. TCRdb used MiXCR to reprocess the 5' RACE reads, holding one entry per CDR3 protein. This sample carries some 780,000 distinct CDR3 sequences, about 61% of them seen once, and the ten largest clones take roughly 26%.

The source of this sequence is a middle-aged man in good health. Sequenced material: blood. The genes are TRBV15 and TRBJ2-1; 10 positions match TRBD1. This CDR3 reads CATSRAGTGDNEQFF. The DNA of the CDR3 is TGTGCCACCAGCAGAGCCGGGACAGGGGACAATGAGCAGTTCTTC.